The rows below give T cell receptor beta chains drawn from one sample of a study of a mutant IDH1 vaccine in newly diagnosed glioma. Clones were read by immunoSEQ multiplex PCR, and TCRdb kept only the in-frame ones, dropping some. The sample holds some 30,000 clones, around 89% seen once. Their antigens are not known. This material consisted of PBMCs, taken from a glioma patient whose treatment included an IDH1 peptide vaccine. The source is a man aged 18 to 29 with glioma. Each CDR3 is given with its conserved first and last residue. Fields, in order: V gene, J gene, D gene, clone size, CDR3 DNA, CDR3 protein. The D gene is left open where the match is weak. Only some rows state a clone size, as once, few, many or a class for expanded clones.

TRBV4-2	TRBJ2-5	.	.	TGTGCCAGCAGCCAAGTATCGGAAGAGACCCAGTACTTC	CASSQVSEETQYF
TRBV5-4	TRBJ2-7	.	.	TGTGCCAGCAGCGCCCTAGTGGGGAGCGCCGAGCAGTACTTC	CASSALVGSAEQYF
TRBV23-1	TRBJ2-2	.	.	TGCGCCAGCAGTCAAAACAGGGTCCCCGGGGAGCTGTTTTTT	CASSQNRVPGELFF
TRBV11-2	TRBJ1-1	TRBD1	once	TGTGCCAGCAGCCCTGCAACGACAGGGAGGAACACTGAAGCTTTCTTT	CASSPATTGRNTEAFF
TRBV28	TRBJ1-2	TRBD1	.	TGTGCCAGCATCCCGGGACAGGGGGCGAACTATGGCTACACCTTC	CASIPGQGANYGYTF
TRBV4-2	TRBJ2-2	.	.	TGTGCCAGCAGCCAAGATCCCAGACCGAACACCGGGGAGCTGTTTTTT	CASSQDPRPNTGELFF
TRBV10-3	TRBJ1-1	.	.	TGTGCCATCAGGCCTGGAATAGGGAACACTGAAGCTTTCTTT	CAIRPGIGNTEAFF
TRBV7-2	TRBJ1-2	.	.	TGTGCCAGCAGCTTAGGCCCGAGGACCGCGAACTATGGCTACACCTTC	CASSLGPRTANYGYTF
TRBV5-1	TRBJ1-1	.	.	TGCGCCAGCAGCCCAGGTCGGGATACTGAAGCTTTCTTT	CASSPGRDTEAFF
TRBV14	TRBJ2-7	.	.	TGTGCCAGCAGCCCCCGCCAGGCCGGGGAGCAGTACTTC	CASSPRQAGEQYF
TRBV30	TRBJ2-1	.	.	TGTGCCTGGAGCTACCGACGCGGCGAGCAGTTCTTC	CAWSYRRGEQFF
TRBV28	TRBJ1-2	TRBD1	.	TGTGCCAGCAGCTCACCCGGGACAGGGGATGGCTACACCTTC	CASSSPGTGDGYTF
TRBV27	TRBJ1-5	.	.	TGTGCCAGCAGTCAGGTCGGGTTGGGGCCCCAGCATTTT	CASSQVGLGPQHF
TRBV7-8	TRBJ1-1	.	.	TGTGCCAGCAGCTTAGTGGGCAGGGGAGCCACTGAAGCTTTCTTT	CASSLVGRGATEAFF
TRBV7-9	TRBJ2-2	.	.	TGTGCCAGCAGAGCGGACCGTACCGGGGAGCTGTTTTTT	CASRADRTGELFF
TRBV19	TRBJ1-1	.	.	TGTGCCAGTAGTATCGGGGAGCACACTGAAGCTTTCTTT	CASSIGEHTEAFF
TRBV4-3	TRBJ2-7	.	.	TGCGCCAGCAGCCAAGATAAGGGCTTTTCCTATTACGAGCAGTACTTC	CASSQDKGFSYYEQYF
TRBV19	TRBJ2-7	TRBD2	.	TGTGCCAGTAGTATAGTGGGCTCTAGCGGGAGCCACGAGCAGTACTTC	CASSIVGSSGSHEQYF
TRBV4-3	TRBJ1-2	TRBD1	.	TGCGCCAGCAGCCAATCCGGGACAGGGGGGGCTAACTATGGCTACACCTTC	CASSQSGTGGANYGYTF
TRBV4-3	TRBJ2-7	TRBD2	few	TGCGCCAGCAGCCAAGATCCGGCTAGCGGCTCCTACGAGCAGTACTTC	CASSQDPASGSYEQYF
TRBV12-5	TRBJ2-1	.	.	TGTGCTAGTGCCCGGGACGGACCCTACAATGAGCAGTTCTTC	CASARDGPYNEQFF
TRBV6-4	TRBJ2-1	TRBD2	.	TGTGCCAGCAGTGACTCTAGCGGGTCCTACAATGAGCAGTTCTTC	CASSDSSGSYNEQFF
TRBV7-2	TRBJ2-7	TRBD1	.	TGTGCCAGCAGCCCCGGGACAGGGGTCCCCTACGAGCAGTACTTC	CASSPGTGVPYEQYF
TRBV7-9	TRBJ1-5	.	.	TGTGCCAGCAGCTTAGAGAGACAGCCCCAGCATTTT	CASSLERQPQHF
TRBV4-3	TRBJ2-1	TRBD1	few	TGCGCCAGCAGCTTACAAACGACAAGGGGGCGGAGATATGAGCAGTTCTTC	CASSLQTTRGRRYEQFF
TRBV11-2	TRBJ2-1	.	once	TGTGCCAGCAGCACCCCTCTTTGGGATGAGCAGTTCTTC	CASSTPLWDEQFF
TRBV25-1	TRBJ2-3	.	once	TGTGCCAGCAGTGTTCGAGGGACTTCTAGCACAGATACGCAGTATTTT	CASSVRGTSSTDTQYF
TRBV27	TRBJ2-3	.	.	TGTGCCAGCAGGGACTCGCCCCTGGATACGCAGTATTTT	CASRDSPLDTQYF
TRBV14	TRBJ2-1	.	.	TGTGCCAGCAGCCAAGATGTAGGGGGATCCTACAATGAGCAGTTCTTC	CASSQDVGGSYNEQFF
TRBV5-1	TRBJ1-1	.	.	TGCGCCAGCAGCGCGGGATCCAACATGAACACTGAAGCTTTCTTT	CASSAGSNMNTEAFF
TRBV7-2	TRBJ2-7	.	.	TGTGCCAGCAGCTTAGCTGGGGGGAACTACGAGCAGTACTTC	CASSLAGGNYEQYF
TRBV30	TRBJ2-7	TRBD2	.	TGTGCCTGGAGTGGCCCTCCGAAAGGCGGGAGCTACGAGCAGTACTTC	CAWSGPPKGGSYEQYF